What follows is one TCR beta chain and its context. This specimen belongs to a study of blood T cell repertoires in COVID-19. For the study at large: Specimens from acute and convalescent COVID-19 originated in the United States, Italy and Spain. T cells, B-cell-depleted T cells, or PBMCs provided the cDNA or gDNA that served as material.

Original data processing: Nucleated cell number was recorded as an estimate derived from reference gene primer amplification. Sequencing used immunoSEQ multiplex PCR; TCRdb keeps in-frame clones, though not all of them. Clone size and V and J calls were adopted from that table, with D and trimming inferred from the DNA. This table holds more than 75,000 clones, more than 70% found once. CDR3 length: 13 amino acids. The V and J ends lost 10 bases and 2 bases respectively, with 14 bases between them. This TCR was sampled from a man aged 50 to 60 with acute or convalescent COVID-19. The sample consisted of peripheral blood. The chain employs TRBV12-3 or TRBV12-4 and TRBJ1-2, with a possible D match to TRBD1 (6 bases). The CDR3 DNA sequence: TGTGCCACCAGGACAGTGTTAAACTATGGCTACACCTTC. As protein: CATRTVLNYGYTF.